The entry below gives a single T cell receptor beta chain sequence along with its context. Its antigen is undetermined. This sample was included in a study of blood T cells in healthy people across ages. Then a second PCR, running about 6 to 12 cycles, was carried out with a sample-barcoded 5' primer and a J-beta primer mix. TCRdb used MiXCR to reprocess the 5' RACE reads, holding one entry per CDR3 protein. The sample lists some 920,000 distinct CDR3 sequences; just over 50% were seen once. General study results and limits: CMV infection status of these donors was not known. Across the age range, TCR beta diversity per million T cells fell in a roughly linear way.

Germline CDR1 reads DFQATT; CDR2 reads SNEGSKA (reference sequence). J lost 2 bases, V lost 4 bases, and 7 bases had no gene match. The CDR3 sequence is 14 residues long. The sample comprised blood. The V gene is TRBV20-1, the J gene TRBJ2-7, with 8 bases identical to TRBD1. This TCR came from a woman in her fifties or sixties in good health. The CDR3 DNA is TGCAGTGCTATATCGTCGGACAGGGCCTACGAGCAGTACTTC. Amino acids: CSAISSDRAYEQYF.